This is a list of T cell receptor beta chains from one sample in a study of neurological immune-mediated disorders. MiXCR was run by TCRdb on the 5' RACE reads, yielding one entry per CDR3 protein. In the table there are 55,000 to 75,000 distinct CDR3 sequences, around 5.1% of which are singletons. Material for sequencing was PBMCs. The source is a human donor with multiple sclerosis. The donor label of this sample is uncertain. CDR3s include the opening cysteine and the closing phenylalanine or tryptophan. The D gene is left open where the match is weak. Not every row has a clone size; where given, it reads once, few, many or a size class.

TRBV7-6	many	TRBD2	TRBJ2-1	TGTGCCAGCAGCCATGGACTAGCGGGCCACAATGAGCAGTTCTTC	CASSHGLAGHNEQFF
TRBV7-2	many	TRBD1	TRBJ2-7	TGTGCCAGCAGCTTAGTAGGGGGCAGGGGCGGCTACGAGCAGTACTTC	CASSLVGGRGGYEQYF
TRBV24-1	many	TRBD1	TRBJ2-3	TGTGCCACCAGTCCGGGACAGAGCAGCACAGATACGCAGTATTTT	CATSPGQSSTDTQYF
TRBV5-1	many	TRBD1	TRBJ1-4	TGCGCCAGCAGCTTGAGTGGGACAGGGCGCCGCTTAAATGAAAAACTGTTTTTT	CASSLSGTGRRLNEKLFF
TRBV5-1	many	-	TRBJ1-3	TGCGCCAGCAGCTTGGACCCACAGGGCTTCTCTGGAAACACCATATATTTT	CASSLDPQGFSGNTIYF
TRBV12-3/TRBV12-4	many	-	TRBJ1-2	TGTGCCAGCAGTTTGTTAGGGACCTTAAACTATGGCTACACCTTC	CASSLLGTLNYGYTF
TRBV5-1	many	-	TRBJ1-1	TGCGCCAGCAGCTTGGCTACTTCTTTGGGAGGGACTGAAGCTTTCTTT	CASSLATSLGGTEAFF
TRBV5-1	many	-	TRBJ1-2	TGCGCCAGCAGCTTACTCGTGGGAGACTATGGCTACACCTTC	CASSLLVGDYGYTF
TRBV20-1	many	-	TRBJ2-5	TGCAGTGCTAGCGATCGCGGGACAGACGGGGAGACCCAGTACTTC	CSASDRGTDGETQYF
TRBV5-1	many	-	TRBJ1-6	TGCGCCAGCAGCTCAAGGGGGGCGGGAAATTCACCCCTCCACTTT	CASSSRGAGNSPLHF
TRBV29-1	many	-	TRBJ1-4	TGCAGCGTTGGCCAGGGAGAAAAACTGTTTTTT	CSVGQGEKLFF
TRBV13	many	-	TRBJ1-6	TGTGCCAGCAGCTTAAGGGGGGACGGAAATTCACCCCTCCACTTT	CASSLRGDGNSPLHF
TRBV5-1	many	-	TRBJ1-1	TGCGCCAGCAGCGCTGGGACGGCGAACACTGAAGCTTTCTTT	CASSAGTANTEAFF
TRBV12-3/TRBV12-4	many	-	TRBJ2-3	TGTGCCAGCGCGGTGGGCACAGATACGCAGTATTTT	CASAVGTDTQYF
TRBV20-1	many	TRBD1	TRBJ1-4	TGCAGTGCTAGGACCTGGGACAGGGGGTCTCTAGTCTCTTCAACTAATGAAAAACTGTTTTTT	CSARTWDRGSLVSSTNEKLFF
TRBV5-1	many	TRBD1	TRBJ1-2	TGCGCCAGCAGCCGAATGGGACAGGTCTATGGCTACACCTTC	CASSRMGQVYGYTF
TRBV6-2/TRBV6-3	many	TRBD1	TRBJ1-2	TGTGCCAGCAGAACCGCGGGACAGGGAATCTATGGCTACACCTTC	CASRTAGQGIYGYTF
TRBV7-8	few	TRBD2	TRBJ2-1	TGTGCCAGCAGCTTGCTATTTGGGGGGGATAAGGGTTACAATGAGCAGTTCTTC	CASSLLFGGDKGYNEQFF
TRBV5-1	many	-	TRBJ2-3	TGCGCCAGCAGAACGGAAAGCCCAGATACGCAGTATTTT	CASRTESPDTQYF
TRBV3-1	many	-	TRBJ1-4	TGTGCCAGCAGCCAGTACGATAAACTGTTTTTT	CASSQYDKLFF
TRBV5-1	many	TRBD1	TRBJ1-2	TGCGCCAGCAGCTTGGCCGGACAGGGGGTGGATGGCTACACCTTC	CASSLAGQGVDGYTF
TRBV7-2	many	-	TRBJ1-6	TGTGCCAGCAGGCCGGGGGCTAGCTCCTATAATTCACCCCTCCACTTT	CASRPGASSYNSPLHF
TRBV6-1	many	TRBD1	TRBJ1-5	TGTGCCAGCAGACAGGGGGGGTTGTATAGCAATCAGCCCCAGCATTTT	CASRQGGLYSNQPQHF
TRBV5-1	many	-	TRBJ2-1	TGCGCCAGCAGCTTTGACTCCCAAGGCGGCGGTGAGCAGTTCTTC	CASSFDSQGGGEQFF
TRBV5-6	many	TRBD1	TRBJ2-4	TGTGCCAGCAGCATCAGGACAGGTCGTGGCATTCAGTACTTC	CASSIRTGRGIQYF
TRBV5-5	many	-	TRBJ1-5	TGTGCCAGCAGCTGGGACAACAATCAGCCCCAGCATTTT	CASSWDNNQPQHF
TRBV7-3	many	TRBD1	TRBJ1-6	TGTGCCAGCAGCGTCCGGGACAGGGGTTCACCCCTCCACTTT	CASSVRDRGSPLHF
TRBV4-1	few	-	TRBJ2-7	TGCGCCAGCAGCCAAGATTCAGGATTTACCTACGAGCAGTACTTC	CASSQDSGFTYEQYF
TRBV6-4	-	TRBD1	TRBJ1-2	TGTGCCAGCAGTGACGCCCTACAGGGGACGGATGGCTACACCTTC	CASSDALQGTDGYTF
TRBV20-1	many	-	TRBJ2-1	TGCAGTGCCACTCCTAGAAACGAGCAGTTCTTC	CSATPRNEQFF
TRBV20-1	many	-	TRBJ1-1	TGCAGTGTCCGAAGAACAGGGCCAGGGACTGAAGCTTTCTTT	CSVRRTGPGTEAFF
TRBV20-1	many	-	TRBJ2-7	TGCAGTGCTAGGGGCGACGGAGGGGCCTACGAGCAGTACTTC	CSARGDGGAYEQYF
TRBV18	-	TRBD1	TRBJ2-1	TGTGCCAGCTCACCAGACAGGGGCGTTTACAATGAGCAGTTCTTC	CASSPDRGVYNEQFF
TRBV2	many	-	TRBJ1-6	TGTGCCAGCAGTGTTGGAGGTTTTAATAATTCACCCCTCCACTTT	CASSVGGFNNSPLHF
TRBV7-2	many	-	TRBJ2-1	TGTGCCAGCAGCTTACGCAGTGAGCAGTTCTTC	CASSLRSEQFF
TRBV7-9	many	TRBD1	TRBJ2-6	TGTGCCAGCAGCTACCCGACAGGGTCCCCTGGGGCCAACGTCCTGACTTTC	CASSYPTGSPGANVLTF
TRBV20-1	many	-	TRBJ2-2	TGCAGTGCTAGTAACCCGGGCGTCGGGGAGCTGTTTTTT	CSASNPGVGELFF
TRBV10-3	-	-	TRBJ2-7	TGTGCCATCAGTGGGCTGGGGGCTGACGAGCAGTACTTC	CAISGLGADEQYF
TRBV10-1	many	-	TRBJ1-1	TGCGCCAGCAGTGACCCAGGGACGAACACTGAAGCTTTCTTT	CASSDPGTNTEAFF
TRBV10-3	few	TRBD1	TRBJ2-7	TGTGCCATCAGTGGGACCGGGACAGGGTTATCCTACGAGCAGTACTTC	CAISGTGTGLSYEQYF
TRBV7-2	many	-	TRBJ1-4	TGTGCCAGCAGCCGTTCGACGGCAACTAATGAAAAACTGTTTTTT	CASSRSTATNEKLFF
TRBV9	many	-	TRBJ2-3	TGTGCCAGCAGCGTAGTCTGGACTCACACAGATACGCAGTATTTT	CASSVVWTHTDTQYF
TRBV7-6	many	TRBD1	TRBJ2-1	TGTGCCAGCAGCCTCCTTCCGGGACAGGGGACCAACAATGAGCAGTTCTTC	CASSLLPGQGTNNEQFF
TRBV7-9	many	-	TRBJ2-7	TGTGCCAGCAGCTTAAGGTCCTACGAGCAGTACTTC	CASSLRSYEQYF
TRBV7-2	many	TRBD1	TRBJ1-2	TGTGCCAGCAGCTTAACGGCCGGGACAGGGCGCGGCTACACCTTC	CASSLTAGTGRGYTF
TRBV5-1	many	-	TRBJ2-4	TGCGCCAGCAGCTTTGGGGGTGAGGAAATTCAGTACTTC	CASSFGGEEIQYF
TRBV4-1	many	-	TRBJ1-1	TGCGCCAGCAGCCAAGAGGGGGGCATCACTGAAGCTTTCTTT	CASSQEGGITEAFF
TRBV5-1	many	TRBD1	TRBJ1-4	TGCGCCAGCAGCCAGGGACAGAATAATGAAAAACTGTTTTTT	CASSQGQNNEKLFF
TRBV12-5	many	TRBD1	TRBJ2-7	TGTGCTAGTGGTCCCGGACAGGGCTCCTACGAGCAGTACTTC	CASGPGQGSYEQYF